The clone carrying this T cell receptor beta chain has more than one count but fewer than ten. Its antigen is not identified. Unique molecular identifiers were used to barcode this TCRbeta library. One entry per CDR3 protein results from TCRdb running MiXCR on the PCR reads. The table lists about 870,000 distinct CDR3 sequences, about 15% of them singletons. The data stem from a study of T-cell reconstitution after alpha-beta-depleted transplantation in children. V lost 5 bases and J lost 10, with 14 bases in between. Germline CDR1 reads SEHNR; CDR2 reads FQNEAQ (reference sequence). This CDR3 comprises 12 residues. Points from the study as a whole: Newly produced T cells mostly accounted for T-cell counts and diversity one year post-transplant. In some patients, recipient T cells and intrathymic progenitors surviving conditioning explained high day-60 diversity. It was reported that alpha-beta T cells came from several hundred expanded graft clones (about two months after transplant).

This chain connects TRBV7-9 to TRBJ1-1, with a weak D call TRBD1 (5 bases). The TCR originated in a male patient under 18 who had a stem cell transplant for acute lymphoblastic leukemia, so the T cells may come from the graft donor. The sequencing used PBMCs, mostly from graft donor cells, collected 360 days after TCRalphabeta/CD19-depleted stem cell transplant. The CDR3 DNA reads TGTGCCAGCAGCCCGCGGAAGCAGGGAGCTTTCTTT. Translation gives CASSPRKQGAFF.